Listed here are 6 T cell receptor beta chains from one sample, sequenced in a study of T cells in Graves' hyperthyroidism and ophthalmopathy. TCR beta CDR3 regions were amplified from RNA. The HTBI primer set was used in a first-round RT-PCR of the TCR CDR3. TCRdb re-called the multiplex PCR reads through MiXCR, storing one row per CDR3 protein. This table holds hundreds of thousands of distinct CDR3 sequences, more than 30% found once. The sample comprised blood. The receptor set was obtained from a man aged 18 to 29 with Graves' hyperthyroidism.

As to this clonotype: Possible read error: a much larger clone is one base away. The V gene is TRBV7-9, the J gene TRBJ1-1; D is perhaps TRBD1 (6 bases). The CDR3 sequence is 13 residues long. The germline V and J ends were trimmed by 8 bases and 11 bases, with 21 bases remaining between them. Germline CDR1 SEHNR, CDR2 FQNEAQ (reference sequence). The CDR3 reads CASGSLQGEQAFF. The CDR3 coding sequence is TGTGCCAGCGGCTCCCTACAGGGCGAGCAGGCTTTCTTT.

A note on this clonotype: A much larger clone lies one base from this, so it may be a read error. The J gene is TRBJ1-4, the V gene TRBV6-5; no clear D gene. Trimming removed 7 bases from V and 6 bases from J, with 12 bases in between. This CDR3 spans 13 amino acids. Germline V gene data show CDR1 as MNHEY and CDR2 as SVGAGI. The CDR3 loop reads CASKDRRDEKLFF. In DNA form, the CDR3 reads TGTGCCAGCAAGGATCGACGGGATGAAAAACTGTTTTTT.

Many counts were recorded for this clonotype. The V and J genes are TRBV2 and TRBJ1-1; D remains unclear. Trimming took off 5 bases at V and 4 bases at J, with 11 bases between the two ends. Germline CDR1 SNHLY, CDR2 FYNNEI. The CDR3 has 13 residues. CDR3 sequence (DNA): TGTGCCAGCAGTCAAGGGTCTAGCACTGAAGCTTTCTTT. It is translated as CASSQGSSTEAFF.

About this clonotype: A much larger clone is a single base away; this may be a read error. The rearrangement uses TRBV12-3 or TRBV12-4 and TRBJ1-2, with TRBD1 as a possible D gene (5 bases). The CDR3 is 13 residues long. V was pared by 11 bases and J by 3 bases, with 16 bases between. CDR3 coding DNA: TGTGCCGGCACCAGGGACCGCTACTATGGCTACACCTTC. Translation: CAGTRDRYYGYTF.

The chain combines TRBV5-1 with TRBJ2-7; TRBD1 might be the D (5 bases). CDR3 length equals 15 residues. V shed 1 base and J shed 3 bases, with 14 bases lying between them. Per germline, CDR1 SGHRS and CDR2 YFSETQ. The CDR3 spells CASSLQGGSDYEQYF. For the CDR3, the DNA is TGCGCCAGCAGCTTGCAGGGTGGTTCGGACTACGAGCAGTACTTC.

The CDR3 DNA follows: TGTGCCACAGGTGACGCCGGGGAGCTGTTTTTT. The encoded protein is CATGDAGELFF. The V call is TRBV24-1, the J call TRBJ2-2; D gene unclear. Trimming removed 10 bases at V and 6 bases at J, with 8 bases between. The CDR3 runs 11 residues. Germline loops: CDR1 KGHDR, CDR2 SFDVKD.